This is a list of T cell receptor beta chains from one sample in a study of control samples from healthy donors and cancer patients. Assay used: immunoSEQ multiplex PCR; TCRdb lists only in-frame clones, some missing. The sample has some 160,000 clones; roughly 94% are singletons. Source material: blood. The source is a woman in her forties in good health. Each CDR3 is given with its conserved first and last residue. A D gene is named only where the DNA matches it firmly. Size tells how often a clone was seen (once, few, many) or the class of an expanded clone, and some rows leave it out.

cdr3_aa	cdr3_nt	clone_size	v_call	j_call	d_call
CASSPTGERGYTF	TGCGCCAGCAGCCCGACAGGGGAGCGGGGCTACACCTTC	NA	TRBV5-1	TRBJ1-2	TRBD1
CASSSGTSGRETQYF	TGCGCCAGCAGCTCGGGGACTAGCGGGAGAGAGACCCAGTACTTC	NA	TRBV5-1	TRBJ2-5	TRBD2
CASSLNGGGYTF	TGTGCCAGCAGCTTAAATGGTGGTGGCTACACCTTC	NA	TRBV7-3	TRBJ1-2	NA
CASSPRQELTDTQYF	TGTGCCAGCAGCCCCCGTCAGGAGCTCACAGATACGCAGTATTTT	NA	TRBV11-2	TRBJ2-3	NA
CASRRGSEQPQHF	TGCGCCAGCAGGAGGGGGAGTGAGCAGCCCCAGCATTTT	once	TRBV10-2	TRBJ1-5	NA
CASNAQGTEGYTF	TGTGCCAGCAATGCTCAGGGGACAGAGGGCTACACCTTC	NA	TRBV12-3/TRBV12-4	TRBJ1-2	TRBD1
CASSEEGALYFEKLFF	TGTGCCAGCAGTGAAGAGGGGGCTCTTTATTTTGAAAAACTGTTTTTT	NA	TRBV6-1	TRBJ1-4	TRBD1
CASAGQGGNTEAFF	TGCGCCAGCGCCGGCCAGGGTGGGAACACTGAAGCTTTCTTT	NA	TRBV5-1	TRBJ1-1	NA
CASSVSGEGNSPLHF	TGTGCCAGCAGCGTATCGGGGGAGGGCAATTCACCCCTCCACTTT	NA	TRBV9	TRBJ1-6	NA
CSVGSILQETQYF	TGCAGCGTTGGAAGTATTCTCCAAGAGACCCAGTACTTC	NA	TRBV29-1	TRBJ2-5	NA
CAISESVNTEAFF	TGTGCCATCAGTGAGTCGGTTAACACTGAAGCTTTCTTT	NA	TRBV10-3	TRBJ1-1	NA
CASRGTMGSETQYF	TGTGCCAGCAGGGGGACTATGGGTTCTGAGACCCAGTACTTC	NA	TRBV6-1	TRBJ2-5	TRBD2
CASSERPGVNTEAFF	TGTGCCAGCAGTGAAAGGCCAGGGGTGAACACTGAAGCTTTCTTT	NA	TRBV6-1	TRBJ1-1	NA
CASRLGEVGEQYF	TGTGCCAGCAGGCTGGGTGAGGTGGGGGAGCAGTACTTC	once	TRBV6-5	TRBJ2-7	NA